This is a list of T cell receptor beta chains from one sample in a study of Graves' ophthalmopathy and Graves' hyperthyroidism. TCRdb passed the multiplex PCR reads through MiXCR, listing each CDR3 protein once. The sample comprises about 390,000 distinct CDR3 sequences, approximately 17% of which are singletons, and about 2.4% rests with the top ten. Sequences were obtained from peripheral blood. Receptor source: an adult woman with stable Graves' hyperthyroidism. Both conserved end residues are part of each CDR3. Each record gives: CDR3 DNA, CDR3 protein, V gene, J gene, clone size, D gene. D genes are given only for firm matches. For some rows the clone size is stated as once, few or many, or as a class when expanded; others skip it.

DNA: TGTGCCAGCTCACCCCAGGAGTGGTCTAGCGGGACTCAATACGAGCAGTACTTC
CDR3: CASSPQEWSSGTQYEQYF
V: TRBV18
J: TRBJ2-7
size: few
D: TRBD2

DNA: TGTGCCAGCAGAAGGGGGGACTATAGCAATCAGCCCCAGCATTTT
CDR3: CASRRGDYSNQPQHF
V: TRBV12-3/TRBV12-4
J: TRBJ1-5
size: many
D: NA

DNA: TGTGCCAGCTCCCGGTCAATCACCGGGGAGCTGTTTTTT
CDR3: CASSRSITGELFF
V: TRBV14
J: TRBJ2-2
size: few
D: NA

DNA: TGTGCCAGCAGCTTTTCCAGGGAGGACCCTGAAGCTTTCTTT
CDR3: CASSFSREDPEAFF
V: TRBV7-3
J: TRBJ1-1
size: many
D: NA

DNA: TGTGCCATCAGTGAGAATACCGGCGGACAAGAGACCCAGTACTTC
CDR3: CAISENTGGQETQYF
V: TRBV10-3
J: TRBJ2-5
size: many
D: NA

DNA: TGTGCCAGCAGTTTTAGCGGGAGGGCCGCAGGAGGGGTCGGGGAGCTGTTTTTT
CDR3: CASSFSGRAAGGVGELFF
V: TRBV12-3/TRBV12-4
J: TRBJ2-2
size: many
D: TRBD2

DNA: TGTGCCAGCAGCGGGCGGGACGGGAAAGAGACCCAGTACTTC
CDR3: CASSGRDGKETQYF
V: TRBV7-8
J: TRBJ2-5
size: many
D: NA

DNA: TGTGCTAGTGGTTTTAAGGATTACGAGCAGTACTTC
CDR3: CASGFKDYEQYF
V: TRBV12-5
J: TRBJ2-7
size: many
D: NA

DNA: TGTGCCAGCAGCGATTTCACCGGGACAGGGGAAGAGACCCAGTACTTC
CDR3: CASSDFTGTGEETQYF
V: TRBV12-3/TRBV12-4
J: TRBJ2-5
size: many
D: TRBD1

DNA: TGTGCCAGCAGTAGACAGGGGGCGCCTGCCTACGAGCAGTACTTC
CDR3: CASSRQGAPAYEQYF
V: TRBV12-3/TRBV12-4
J: TRBJ2-7
size: NA
D: TRBD1

DNA: TGTGCCAGCAGCCTACTTAGCGGCCAAGAGACCCAGTACTTC
CDR3: CASSLLSGQETQYF
V: TRBV7-6
J: TRBJ2-5
size: many
D: NA

DNA: TGTGCCAGCAGGGACAGTGCGACCTCCTACGAGCAGTACTTC
CDR3: CASRDSATSYEQYF
V: TRBV2
J: TRBJ2-7
size: many
D: NA